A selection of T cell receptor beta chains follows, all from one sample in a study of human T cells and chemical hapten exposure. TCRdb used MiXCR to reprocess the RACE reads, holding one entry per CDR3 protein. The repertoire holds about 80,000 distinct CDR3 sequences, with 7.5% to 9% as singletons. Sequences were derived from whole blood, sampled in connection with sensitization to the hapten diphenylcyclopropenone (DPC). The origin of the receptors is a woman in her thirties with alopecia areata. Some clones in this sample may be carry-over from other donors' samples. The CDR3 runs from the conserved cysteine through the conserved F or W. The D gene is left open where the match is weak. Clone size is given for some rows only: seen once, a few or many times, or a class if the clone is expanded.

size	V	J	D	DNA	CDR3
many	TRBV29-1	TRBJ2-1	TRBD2	TGCAGCGTTGAGGGACTAGCGATTCGCAATGAGCAGTTCTTC	CSVEGLAIRNEQFF
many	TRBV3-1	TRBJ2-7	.	TGTGCCAGCAGCCAAGTAACGGGTAGCGTCTACGAGCAGTACTTC	CASSQVTGSVYEQYF
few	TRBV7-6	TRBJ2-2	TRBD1	TGTGCCAGCAGCGTAACTCATTTACAGGGGACGAACACCGGGGAGCTGTTTTTT	CASSVTHLQGTNTGELFF
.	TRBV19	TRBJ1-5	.	TGTGCCAGTAGTATAGAAGTCGGCAGAAACAATCAGCCCCAGCATTTT	CASSIEVGRNNQPQHF
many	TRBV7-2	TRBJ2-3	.	TGTGCCAGCAGCCGTCTTACCGTCACAGATACGCAGTATTTT	CASSRLTVTDTQYF
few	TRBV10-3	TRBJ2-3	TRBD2	TGTGCCGCCGGGACTAGCGGCACTTACACAGATACGCAGTATTTT	CAAGTSGTYTDTQYF
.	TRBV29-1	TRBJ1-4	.	TGCAGCGTTGTAGTAGGGAGCAATGAAAAACTGTTTTTT	CSVVVGSNEKLFF
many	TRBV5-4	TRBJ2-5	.	TGTGCCAGCAGCTCCCTCCGCGGGGGCAGGGAAGAGACCCAGTACTTC	CASSSLRGGREETQYF
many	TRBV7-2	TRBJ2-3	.	TGTGCCAGCAGCACCTACCGGACTAGCACAGATACGCAGTATTTT	CASSTYRTSTDTQYF
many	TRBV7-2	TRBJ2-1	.	TGTGCCAGCAGCGGGTCCCCTGGACACCCCTACAATGAGCAGTTCTTC	CASSGSPGHPYNEQFF